The 19 T cell receptor beta chains below all came from one sample that was sequenced in a study of T cell changes during pregnancy in multiple sclerosis (dated by TCRdb to about 2019). Receptors were amplified or captured by the immunoSEQ multiplex PCR assay. Imported from immuneACCESS, the table was reduced by TCRdb to in-frame sequences with V and J called. These copies leave out some clones; in studies compared against another copy, an unresolved V gene accounts for under half, and the cause of the remainder is not known. In all, the sample holds roughly 32,000 clones, and around 90% of those were seen once. The ten largest make up around 3.3% of the sample. Sample: CD8+ T cells from peripheral blood mononuclear cells, taken in the third trimester of pregnancy. These receptor sequences come from a female donor with multiple sclerosis, enrolled in a pregnancy study.

The gene calls are TRBV9 and TRBJ2-1; TRBD2 aligns across 13 bases. Germline CDR1 reads SGDLS; CDR2 reads YYNGEE. The CDR3 runs 16 residues. V dropped 3 bases and J dropped 7; count of bases not matched to a gene: 7. This CDR3 is CASSERLAGGGNEQFF. CDR3 DNA: TGTGCCAGCAGCGAGCGACTAGCGGGGGGCGGGAATGAGCAGTTCTTC.

This clone was observed a single time. This chain joins TRBV4-3 and TRBJ1-4; D is uncertain. The germline V gene encodes CDR1 LGHNA and CDR2 YSLEER. The V end was cut by 0 bases, the J end by 3 bases, with 8 bases between. This CDR3 comprises 15 residues. The CDR3 region is CASSQDRGANEKLFF. The CDR3, as DNA: TGCGCCAGCAGCCAAGATCGCGGGGCTAATGAAAAACTGTTTTTT.

The chain recombines TRBV6-1 with TRBJ2-7; 7 bases fit TRBD2. Trimming cost V 8 bases and J 3 bases; bases outside gene matches: 13. Germline-derived CDR1 and CDR2 are MNHNS and SASEGT. The CDR3 is made up of 15 amino acids. CDR3 sequence reads: CASSPVEGEGYEQYF. In DNA form, the CDR3 reads TGTGCCAGCTCTCCCGTTGAAGGGGAGGGCTACGAGCAGTACTTC.

The chain combines TRBV4-1 with TRBJ1-1, with D perhaps TRBD1 (6 bases). Germline-derived CDR1 and CDR2 are MGHRA and YSYEKL. The CDR3 consists of 16 residues. V dropped 1 base and J dropped 0 bases, with 12 bases sitting between them. The CDR3 region has the DNA TGCGCCAGCAGCCAAGTCCTGACAGGACTGAACACTGAAGCTTTCTTT. Translated: CASSQVLTGLNTEAFF.

This chain joins TRBV6-1 and TRBJ1-6, with 10 bases lining up with TRBD1. The CDR3 extends over 17 amino acids. Germline loops: CDR1 MNHNS, CDR2 SASEGT. Trimming at V came to 1 base and at J to 8 bases, leaving 8 bases not matched to a gene. The CDR3 here is CASSEVIGTGEYSPLHF. CDR3 DNA: TGTGCCAGCAGTGAAGTAATCGGGACAGGGGAATATTCACCCCTCCACTTT.

The chain employs TRBV27 and TRBJ2-7, with 11 bases identical to TRBD1. Germline CDR1 and CDR2: MNHEY and SMNVEV (reference sequence). Trimming cost V 5 bases and J 3 bases; bases outside gene matches: 3. The CDR3 runs 14 residues. In DNA form, the CDR3 reads TGTGCCAGCAGTCCCGGGACAGGGGGCTACGAGCAGTACTTC. Protein sequence: CASSPGTGGYEQYF.

The chain combines TRBV9 with TRBJ2-7; 8 nucleotides match TRBD1. Trimming cost V 4 bases and J 1 base; bases outside gene matches: 4. The CDR3 totals 14 residues. Germline V lookup: CDR1 SGDLS, CDR2 YYNGEE. CDR3 nucleotide sequence: TGTGCCAGCAGCAAAAACAGGGGGTCCTACGAGCAGTACTTC. Protein sequence: CASSKNRGSYEQYF.

The chain employs TRBV7-9 and TRBJ2-3; 12 bases align to TRBD2. V shed 6 bases and J 0 bases; nucleotides not matched to a gene: 7. Germline values: CDR1 SEHNR, CDR2 FQNEAQ (reference sequence). The CDR3 totals 17 residues. The CDR3 DNA reads as TGTGCCAGCAGGTTGGGCGGACTAGCGGGGAGCACAGATACGCAGTATTTT. Protein sequence: CASRLGGLAGSTDTQYF.

The table lists this clone with a count of one. The genes are TRBV13 and TRBJ2-5; weak D call: TRBD2 (6 bases). V was shortened by 5 bases and J by 5 bases, with 15 bases between the two germline ends. The CDR3 covers 14 residues. Germline V gene lookup returns CDR1 PRHDT and CDR2 FYEKMQ (reference sequence). The DNA of the CDR3 is TGTGCCAGCAGCGAACGACTAGAACAGGAGACCCAGTACTTC. Translated, it gives CASSERLEQETQYF.

The J gene is TRBJ2-1, the V gene TRBV5-4; 10 nucleotides match TRBD2. Trimming cost V 0 bases and J 10 bases; bases outside gene matches: 16. This CDR3 has 18 amino acids. Germline CDR1 SGHNT, CDR2 YYREEE (reference sequence). DNA for the CDR3: TGTGCCAGCAGCTTGGCCCTCCTCTCCAGCGGGGGGGCGAGGGAGCAGTTCTTC. It encodes CASSLALLSSGGAREQFF.

The V gene is TRBV5-8, the J gene TRBJ2-2, with TRBD1 as a possible D gene (5 bases). The CDR3 is 17 amino acids. Looked up from germline, CDR1 is SGHTS and CDR2 is YDEGEE. Trimming took off 7 bases at V and 1 base at J, with 20 bases between the two ends. The CDR3 DNA reads as TGTGCCAGCCCCTCCCGCCCCAGGGAATGGAACACCGGGGAGCTGTTTTTT. Translating gives CASPSRPREWNTGELFF.

The chain employs TRBV19 and TRBJ1-2, with 9 nucleotides matching TRBD1. CDR3 length equals 13 residues. With 3 bases clipped from V and 8 bases from J, the junction kept 4 bases outside the gene matches. Germline V gives CDR1 LNHDA, CDR2 SQIVND (reference sequence). CDR3 sequence (DNA): TGTGCCAGTAGTATGAGGACAGGGGTAGGCTACACCTTC. It codes for CASSMRTGVGYTF.

The gene calls are TRBV7-9 and TRBJ2-7, with a weak D call TRBD1 (6 bases). Trimming shortened V by 2 bases and J by 2 bases, and 19 bases separated the two germline ends. The CDR3 sequence is 17 residues long. The germline CDR1 and CDR2 sequences are SEHNR and FQNEAQ (reference sequence). CDR3: CASSLTRKEPGAYEQYF. Written as DNA, the CDR3 is TGTGCCAGCAGCTTAACCAGGAAGGAGCCAGGGGCCTACGAGCAGTACTTC.

The chain uses TRBV6-4 and TRBJ2-1; 8 bases are a match to TRBD2. This CDR3 has 15 amino acids. Germline V CDR1 and CDR2: MRHNA, SNTAGT. Trimming at V came to 3 bases and at J to 1 base, leaving 2 bases not matched to a gene. The CDR3 sequence is CASSESGGSYNEQFF. The CDR3 DNA follows: TGTGCCAGCAGTGAAAGCGGGGGATCCTACAATGAGCAGTTCTTC.

This rearrangement joins TRBV30 to TRBJ2-1; possible D gene TRBD2, 7 bases. The CDR3 is 17 residues long. Germline V CDR1 and CDR2: GTSNPN, SVGIG (reference sequence). Trimming took off 0 bases at V and 7 bases at J, with 22 bases between the two ends. In DNA, the CDR3 is TGTGCCTGGAGTGTGATCTGTGACGGGGGGCTAATGAATGAGCAGTTCTTC. It yields the protein CAWSVICDGGLMNEQFF.

This chain uses TRBV9 with TRBJ2-3; 14 bases are shared with TRBD2. The CDR3 consists of 18 residues. With V trimmed by 2 bases and J by 2 bases, 7 bases remained unmatched. Germline-derived CDR1 and CDR2 are SGDLS and YYNGEE. The CDR3 sequence: CASSVPGTSGGPTDTQYF. CDR3 bases: TGTGCCAGCAGCGTTCCCGGGACTAGCGGGGGACCCACAGATACGCAGTATTTT.

This sequence joins TRBV9 and TRBJ1-6, with TRBD1 identical over 7 bases. J lost 7 bases, V lost 0 bases, and 1 base had no gene match. CDR3 size: 14 residues. Germline V gene data show CDR1 as SGDLS and CDR2 as YYNGEE. The CDR3 nucleotides read TGTGCCAGCAGCGTAGTACAGGGGAATTCACCCCTCCACTTT. Translated, it gives CASSVVQGNSPLHF. Full variable domain (rest looked up from reference TRBV9 and TRBJ1-6): DSGVTQTPKHLITATGQRVTLRCSPRSGDLSVYWYQQSLDQGLQFLIQYYNGEERAKGNILERFSAQQFPDLHSELNLSSLELGDSALYFCASSVVQGNSPLHFGNGTRLTVT.

The chain is built from TRBV5-6 and TRBJ2-7; TRBD1 agrees at 8 bases. Germline assignment: CDR1 SGHDT and CDR2 YYEEEE. Germline trimming cut 3 bases from V and 2 bases from J; bases unmatched to any gene: 4. The length of the CDR3 is 14 residues. DNA of the CDR3: TGTGCCAGCAGCTGGCAGGGGGCGACCTACGAGCAGTACTTC. Translated: CASSWQGATYEQYF.

The chain employs TRBV9 and TRBJ1-3; tentatively, D is TRBD1 (5 bases). The CDR3 runs 17 residues. Germline V gives CDR1 SGDLS, CDR2 YYNGEE. V was shortened by 4 bases and J by 4 bases, with 21 bases between the two germline ends. The DNA of the CDR3 is TGTGCCAGCAGCCAAATACCCGGGACTCGCCCAGGAAACACCATATATTTT. It codes for CASSQIPGTRPGNTIYF.